This TCR beta chain stems from a study of patients and donors after allogeneic stem cell transplantation. Germline CDR1 reads KGHSH; CDR2 reads LQKENI. The length of the CDR3 is 15 residues. The V end lost 4 bases, the J end lost 9 bases, and 19 bases lay between the germline ends. TCRdb passed the RT-PCR reads through MiXCR, listing each CDR3 protein once. This table has roughly 940,000 distinct CDR3 sequences, about 20% appearing once. This chain uses TRBV18 with TRBJ2-1, with a weak D call TRBD2 (6 bases). The source is a human donor who was either an allogeneic HSCT recipient or a stem cell or donor lymphocyte infusion donor (not recorded which). It is not recorded whose cells these are; they may come from a transplant donor. Sequencing input: blood, either unsorted or a sorted T cell fraction (not recorded which). CDR3 sequence reads: CASSRPAGSLGEQFF. CDR3 in DNA: TGTGCCAGCTCACGACCTGCGGGAAGCCTGGGTGAGCAGTTCTTC.